This T cell receptor beta chain came from a study of T cell responses to AZD1222 COVID-19 vaccine. The method was immunoSEQ multiplex PCR; TCRdb's version includes in-frame clones alone and lacks a portion of them. In the table there are tens of thousands of clones, around 80% of which are singletons. CDR1 and CDR2 from the germline V gene are MNHNS and SASEGT. The length of the CDR3 is 15 residues. The V and J ends lost 0 bases and 4 bases respectively, with 10 bases between them. The chain joins TRBV6-1 to TRBJ1-3; D perhaps matches TRBD1 (6 bases). The clonotype was recovered from an adult who received the AZD1222 COVID-19 vaccine. The source material was peripheral blood, sampled 28 days after the second AZD1222 dose. The CDR3 is CASSEAWGAGNTIYF. In DNA form, the CDR3 reads TGTGCCAGCAGTGAAGCCTGGGGGGCCGGAAACACCATATATTTT.